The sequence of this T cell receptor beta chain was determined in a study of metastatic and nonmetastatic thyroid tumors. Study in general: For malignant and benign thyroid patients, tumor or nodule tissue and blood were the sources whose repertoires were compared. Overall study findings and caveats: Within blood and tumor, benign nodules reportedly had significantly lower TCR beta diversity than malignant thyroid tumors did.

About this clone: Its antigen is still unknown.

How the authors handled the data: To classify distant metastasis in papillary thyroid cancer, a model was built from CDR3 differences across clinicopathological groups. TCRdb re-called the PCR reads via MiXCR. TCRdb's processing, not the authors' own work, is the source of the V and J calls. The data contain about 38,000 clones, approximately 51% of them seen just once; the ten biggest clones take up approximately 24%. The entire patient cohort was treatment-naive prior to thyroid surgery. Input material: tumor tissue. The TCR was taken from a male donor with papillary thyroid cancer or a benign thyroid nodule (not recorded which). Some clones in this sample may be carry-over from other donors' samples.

This CDR3 reads CASSYHGSSTDTQYF. CDR3 DNA sequence: TGTGCCAGCAGTTACCACGGGAGTTCTACAGATACGCAGTATTTT. This chain joins TRBV6-5 and TRBJ2-3, with a tentative D call TRBD2 (6 bases). Trimming shortened V by 2 bases and J by 3 bases, and 12 bases separated the two germline ends. Germline CDR1 reads MNHEY; CDR2 reads SVGAGI. The CDR3 sequence is 15 residues long.